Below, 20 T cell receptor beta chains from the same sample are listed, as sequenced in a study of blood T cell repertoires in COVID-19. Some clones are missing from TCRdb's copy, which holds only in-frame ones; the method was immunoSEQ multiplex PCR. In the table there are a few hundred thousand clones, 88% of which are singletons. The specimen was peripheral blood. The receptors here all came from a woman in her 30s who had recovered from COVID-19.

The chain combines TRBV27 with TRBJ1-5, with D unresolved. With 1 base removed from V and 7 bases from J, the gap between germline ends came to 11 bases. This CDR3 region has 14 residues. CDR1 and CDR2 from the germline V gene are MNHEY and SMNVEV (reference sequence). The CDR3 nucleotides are TGTGCCAGCAGTTTATTGGGCGCGGGGCAGCCCCAGCATTTT. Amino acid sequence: CASSLLGAGQPQHF.

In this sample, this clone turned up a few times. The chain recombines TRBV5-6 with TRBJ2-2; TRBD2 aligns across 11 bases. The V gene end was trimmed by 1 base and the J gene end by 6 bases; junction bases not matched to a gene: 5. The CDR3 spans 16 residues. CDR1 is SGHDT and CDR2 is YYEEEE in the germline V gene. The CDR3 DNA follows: TGTGCCAGCAGCTTGACTAGCGGGGGTGGCGCCGGGGAGCTGTTTTTT. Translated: CASSLTSGGGAGELFF.

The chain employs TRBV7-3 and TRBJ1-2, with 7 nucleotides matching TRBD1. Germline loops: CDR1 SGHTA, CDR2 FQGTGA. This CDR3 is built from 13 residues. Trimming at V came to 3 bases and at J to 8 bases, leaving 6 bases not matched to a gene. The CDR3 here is CASSFAGGIGYTF. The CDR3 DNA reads TGTGCCAGCAGCTTCGCAGGGGGAATAGGCTACACCTTC. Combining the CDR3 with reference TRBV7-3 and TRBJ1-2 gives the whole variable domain GAGVSQTPSNKVTEKGKYVELRCDPISGHTALYWYRQSLGQGPEFLIYFQGTGAADDSGLPNDRFFAVRPEGSVSTLKIQRTERGDSAVYLCASSFAGGIGYTFGSGTRLTVV.

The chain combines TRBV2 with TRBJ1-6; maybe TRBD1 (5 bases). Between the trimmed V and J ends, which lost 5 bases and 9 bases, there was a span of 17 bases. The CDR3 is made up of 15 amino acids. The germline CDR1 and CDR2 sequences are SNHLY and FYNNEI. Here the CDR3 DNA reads TGTGCCAGCAGTAGGTCCGGGGGATCCGGTTCACCCCTCCACTTT. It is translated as CASSRSGGSGSPLHF.

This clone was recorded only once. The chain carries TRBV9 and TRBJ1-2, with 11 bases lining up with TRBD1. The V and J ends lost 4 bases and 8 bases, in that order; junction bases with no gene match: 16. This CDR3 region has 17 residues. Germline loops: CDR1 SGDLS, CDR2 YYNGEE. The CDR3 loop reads CASSPWGQGGSNGGYTF. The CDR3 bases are TGTGCCAGCAGCCCTTGGGGACAGGGGGGATCCAATGGGGGCTACACCTTC.

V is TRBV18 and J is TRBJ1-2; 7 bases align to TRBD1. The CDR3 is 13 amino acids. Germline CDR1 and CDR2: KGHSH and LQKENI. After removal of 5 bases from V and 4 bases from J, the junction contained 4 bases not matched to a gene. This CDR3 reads CASSSDRAYGYTF. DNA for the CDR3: TGTGCCAGCTCATCAGACAGGGCCTATGGCTACACCTTC.

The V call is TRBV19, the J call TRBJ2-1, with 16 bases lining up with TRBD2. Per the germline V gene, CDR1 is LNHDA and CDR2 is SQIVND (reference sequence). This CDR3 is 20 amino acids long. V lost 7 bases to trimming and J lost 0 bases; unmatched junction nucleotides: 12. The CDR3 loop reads CASTGLAGGLSHFSYNEQFF. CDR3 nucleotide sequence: TGTGCCAGTACGGGACTAGCGGGGGGGCTCTCCCATTTCTCCTACAATGAGCAGTTCTTC. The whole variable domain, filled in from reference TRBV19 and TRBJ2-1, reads DGGITQSPKYLFRKEGQNVTLSCEQNLNHDAMYWYRQDPGQGLRLIYYSQIVNDFQKGDIAEGYSVSREKKESFPLTVTSAQKNPTAFYLCASTGLAGGLSHFSYNEQFFGPGTRLTVL.

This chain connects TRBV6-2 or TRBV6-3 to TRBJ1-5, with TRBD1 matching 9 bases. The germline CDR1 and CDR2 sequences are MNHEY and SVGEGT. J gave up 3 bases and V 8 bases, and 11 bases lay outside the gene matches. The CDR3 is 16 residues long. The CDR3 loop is CASRRGQGLSNQPQHF. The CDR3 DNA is TGTGCCAGCCGCCGGGGACAGGGACTATCCAATCAGCCCCAGCATTTT.

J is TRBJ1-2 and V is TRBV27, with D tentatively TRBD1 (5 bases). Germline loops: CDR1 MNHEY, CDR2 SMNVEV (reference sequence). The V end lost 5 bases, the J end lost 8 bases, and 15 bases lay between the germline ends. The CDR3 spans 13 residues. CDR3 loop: CASSLLGGRGYTF. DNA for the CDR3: TGTGCCAGCAGTCTCCTTGGGGGGAGGGGCTACACCTTC.

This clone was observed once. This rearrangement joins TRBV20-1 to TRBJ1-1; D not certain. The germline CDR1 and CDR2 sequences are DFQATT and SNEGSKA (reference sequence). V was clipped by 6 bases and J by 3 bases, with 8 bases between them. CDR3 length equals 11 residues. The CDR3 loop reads CSAPGDTEAFF. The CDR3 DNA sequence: TGCAGTGCCCCGGGTGACACTGAAGCTTTCTTT.

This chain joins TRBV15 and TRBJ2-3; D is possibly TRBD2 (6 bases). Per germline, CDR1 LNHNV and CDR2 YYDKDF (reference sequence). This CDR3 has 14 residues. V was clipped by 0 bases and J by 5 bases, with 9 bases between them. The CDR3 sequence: CATSRDGEVDTQYF. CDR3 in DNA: TGTGCCACCAGCAGAGATGGGGAGGTAGATACGCAGTATTTT.

Here the CDR3 DNA reads TGTGCCATCAGTGAGATCGCAGGGGGTTCTAACTATGGCTACACCTTC. It specifies CAISEIAGGSNYGYTF. The V call is TRBV10-3, the J call TRBJ1-2; TRBD1 matches at 7 bases. V trimming: 2 bases; J trimming: 0 bases; junction bases outside the gene matches: 6. There are 16 residues in the CDR3. Germline loops: CDR1 ENHRY, CDR2 SYGVKD.

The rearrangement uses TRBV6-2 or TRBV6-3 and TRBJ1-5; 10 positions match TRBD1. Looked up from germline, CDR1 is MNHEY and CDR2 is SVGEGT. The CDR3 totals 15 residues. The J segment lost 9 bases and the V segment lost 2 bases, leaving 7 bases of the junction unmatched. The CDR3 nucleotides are TGTGCCAGCAGTTACCTGGGACAGGGGAACCGGCCCCAGCATTTT. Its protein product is CASSYLGQGNRPQHF.

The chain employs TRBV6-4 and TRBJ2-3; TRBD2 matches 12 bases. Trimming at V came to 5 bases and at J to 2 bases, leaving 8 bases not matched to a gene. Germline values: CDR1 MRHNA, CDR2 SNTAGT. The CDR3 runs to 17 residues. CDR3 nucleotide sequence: TGTGCCAGCAGTCCCCTAGCGGGGGGGATTTACACAGATACGCAGTATTTT. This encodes CASSPLAGGIYTDTQYF.

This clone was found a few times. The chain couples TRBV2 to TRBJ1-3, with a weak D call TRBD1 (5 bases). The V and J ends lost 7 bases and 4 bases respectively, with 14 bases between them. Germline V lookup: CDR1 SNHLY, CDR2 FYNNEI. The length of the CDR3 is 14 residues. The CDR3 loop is CASTFRQGGNTIYF. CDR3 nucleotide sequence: TGTGCCAGCACCTTCAGGCAGGGAGGAAACACCATATATTTT.

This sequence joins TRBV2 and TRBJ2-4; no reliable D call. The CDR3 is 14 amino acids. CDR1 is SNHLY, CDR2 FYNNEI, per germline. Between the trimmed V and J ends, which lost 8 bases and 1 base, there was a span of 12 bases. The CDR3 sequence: CASSVALAKNIQYF. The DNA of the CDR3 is TGTGCCAGCTCCGTAGCCCTGGCCAAAAACATTCAGTACTTC.

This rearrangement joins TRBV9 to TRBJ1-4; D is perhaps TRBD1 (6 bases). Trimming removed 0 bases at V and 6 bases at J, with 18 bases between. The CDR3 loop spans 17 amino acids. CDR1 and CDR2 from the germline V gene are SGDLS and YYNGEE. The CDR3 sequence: CASSVGGTGRVDEKLFF. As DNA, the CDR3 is TGTGCCAGCAGCGTAGGTGGAACAGGGCGGGTGGATGAAAAACTGTTTTTT.

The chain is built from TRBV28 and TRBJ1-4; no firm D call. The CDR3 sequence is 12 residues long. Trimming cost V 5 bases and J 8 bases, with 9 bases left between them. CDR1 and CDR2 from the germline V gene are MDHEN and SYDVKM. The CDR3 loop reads CASSPHMEKLFF. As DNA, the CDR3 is TGTGCCAGCAGTCCCCACATGGAAAAACTGTTTTTT.

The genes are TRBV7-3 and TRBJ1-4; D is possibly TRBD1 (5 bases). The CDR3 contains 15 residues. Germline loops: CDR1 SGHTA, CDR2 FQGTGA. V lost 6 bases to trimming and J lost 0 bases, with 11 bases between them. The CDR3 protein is CASRPQGATNEKLFF. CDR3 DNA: TGTGCCAGCAGACCTCAGGGTGCAACTAATGAAAAACTGTTTTTT.

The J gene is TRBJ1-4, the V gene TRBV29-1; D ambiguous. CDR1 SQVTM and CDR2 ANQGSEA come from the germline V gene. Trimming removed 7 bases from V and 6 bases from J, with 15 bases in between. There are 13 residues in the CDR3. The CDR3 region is CSGAILEDEKLFF. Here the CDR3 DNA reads TGCAGCGGAGCAATATTAGAGGATGAAAAACTGTTTTTT.